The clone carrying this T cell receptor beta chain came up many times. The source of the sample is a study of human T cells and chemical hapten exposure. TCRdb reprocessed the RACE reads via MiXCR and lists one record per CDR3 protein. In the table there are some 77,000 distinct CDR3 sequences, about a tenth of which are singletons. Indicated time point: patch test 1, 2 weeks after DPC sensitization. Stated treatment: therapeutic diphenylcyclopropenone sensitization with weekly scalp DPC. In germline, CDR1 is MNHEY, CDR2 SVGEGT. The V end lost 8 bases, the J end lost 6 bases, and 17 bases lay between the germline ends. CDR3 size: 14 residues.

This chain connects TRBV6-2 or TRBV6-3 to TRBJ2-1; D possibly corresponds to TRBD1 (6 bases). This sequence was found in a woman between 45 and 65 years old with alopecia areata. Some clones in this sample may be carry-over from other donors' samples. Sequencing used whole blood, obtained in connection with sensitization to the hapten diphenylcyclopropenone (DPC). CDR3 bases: TGTGCCAGCTCCACTCGCAGGGGCCGCAATGAGCAGTTCTTC. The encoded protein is CASSTRRGRNEQFF.